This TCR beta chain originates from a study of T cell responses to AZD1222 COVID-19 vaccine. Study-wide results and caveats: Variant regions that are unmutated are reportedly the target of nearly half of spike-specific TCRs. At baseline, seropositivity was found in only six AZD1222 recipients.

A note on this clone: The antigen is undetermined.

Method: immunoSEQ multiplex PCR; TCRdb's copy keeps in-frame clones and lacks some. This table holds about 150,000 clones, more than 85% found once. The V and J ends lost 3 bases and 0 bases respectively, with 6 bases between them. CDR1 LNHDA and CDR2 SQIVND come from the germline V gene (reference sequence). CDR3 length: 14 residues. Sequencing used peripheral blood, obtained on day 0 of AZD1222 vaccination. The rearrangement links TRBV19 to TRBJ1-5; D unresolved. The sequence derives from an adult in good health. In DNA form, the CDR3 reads TGTGCCAGTAGTATGTTGGATAGCAATCAGCCCCAGCATTTT. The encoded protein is CASSMLDSNQPQHF.